This entry lists 8 T cell receptor beta chains sequenced from one sample in a study of blood T cell repertoires in COVID-19. Clones were sequenced by immunoSEQ multiplex PCR, and TCRdb holds only the in-frame ones, with some missing. This sample has roughly 170,000 clones, with around two thirds found just once. Sequencing input: peripheral blood. These receptors all stem from a woman older than 75 with acute or convalescent COVID-19.

The V gene is TRBV5-8, the J gene TRBJ2-7; TRBD2 aligns across 8 bases. Germline lookup yields CDR1 SGHTS and CDR2 YDEGEE. This CDR3 is built from 13 residues. V lost 9 bases and J lost 3; bases outside the gene matches: 8. The CDR3 is CATGGAERYEQYF. CDR3 nucleotide sequence: TGTGCCACCGGGGGGGCAGAACGCTACGAGCAGTACTTC.

This sequence joins TRBV19 and TRBJ2-1, with 9 bases that match TRBD2. Germline V lookup: CDR1 LNHDA, CDR2 SQIVND (reference sequence). There are 14 residues in the CDR3. The CDR3 DNA reads TGTGCTGTTTCGGGCGGGACTAGCTGGAATGAGCAGTTCTTC. Its translation: CAVSGGTSWNEQFF.

This chain connects TRBV3-1 (or the pseudogene TRBV3-2) to TRBJ1-5; D is undetermined. Germline CDR1 is LGHDT and CDR2 is YNNKEL (reference sequence). Trimming cost V 2 bases and J 9 bases, with 11 bases left between them. The CDR3 runs 13 residues. CDR3 amino acids: CASSQIRGSPQHF. The DNA of the CDR3 is TGTGCCAGCAGCCAAATTAGAGGGTCGCCCCAGCATTTT.

The V and J genes are TRBV27 and TRBJ1-2; the D gene is possibly TRBD1 (6 bases). The CDR3 has 14 amino acids. Germline loops: CDR1 MNHEY, CDR2 SMNVEV (reference sequence). V lost 5 bases to trimming and J lost 4 bases, with 14 bases between them. The CDR3, as DNA: TGTGCCAGCAGTACTCTACCAGGGGCCTATGGCTACACCTTC. It yields the protein CASSTLPGAYGYTF.

The CDR3 spells CASRTGTTYNEQFF. In DNA form, the CDR3 reads TGCGCCAGCAGAACCGGGACAACCTACAATGAGCAGTTCTTC. V is TRBV5-1 and J is TRBJ2-1; the D gene is possibly TRBD1 (6 bases). V lost 5 bases and J lost 2, with 11 bases in between. Germline CDR1 reads SGHRS; CDR2 reads YFSETQ. CDR3 length: 14 residues.

This clone was seen only a few times. As DNA, the CDR3 is TGTGCCAGCAGCGTAGGACAGGGGGCTTGGGAGACCCAGTACTTC. Its translation is CASSVGQGAWETQYF. The rearrangement joins TRBV11-3 to TRBJ2-5; TRBD1 aligns across 11 bases. Germline-derived CDR1 and CDR2 are SGHNT and YENEEA. There are 15 residues in the CDR3. V gave up 5 bases and J gave up 5 bases; unmatched junction bases: 7. Combining the CDR3 with reference TRBV11-3 and TRBJ2-5 gives the whole variable domain EAGVVQSPRYKIIEKKQPVAFWCNPISGHNTLYWYLQNLGQGPELLIRYENEEAVDDSQLPKDRFSAERLKGVDSTLKIQPAELGDSAVYLCASSVGQGAWETQYFGPGTRLLVL.

The chain is built from TRBV30 and TRBJ1-1; perhaps TRBD1 as D (6 bases). Trimming pared 4 bases from V and 3 bases from J, leaving 6 bases between. The V gene's germline CDR1 is GTSNPN and CDR2 SVGIG (reference sequence). CDR3 length equals 11 residues. CDR3: CAWTGDTEAFF. The DNA of the CDR3 is TGTGCCTGGACAGGGGACACTGAAGCTTTCTTT.

The chain uses TRBV18 and TRBJ2-1; 7 nucleotides match TRBD2. V lost 2 bases to trimming and J lost 4 bases; unmatched junction nucleotides: 5. Germline assignment: CDR1 KGHSH and CDR2 LQKENI. This CDR3 is 15 amino acids long. CDR3 residues: CASSPSPSGYNEQFF. The CDR3, as DNA: TGTGCCAGCTCACCATCGCCTAGCGGTTACAATGAGCAGTTCTTC.